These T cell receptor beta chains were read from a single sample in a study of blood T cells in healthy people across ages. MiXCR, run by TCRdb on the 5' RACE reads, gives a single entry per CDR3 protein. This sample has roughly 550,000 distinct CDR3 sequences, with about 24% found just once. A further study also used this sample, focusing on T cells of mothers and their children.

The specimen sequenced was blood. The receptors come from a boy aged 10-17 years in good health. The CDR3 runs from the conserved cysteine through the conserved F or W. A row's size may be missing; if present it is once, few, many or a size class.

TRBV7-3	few	CASSFSGMTEAFF
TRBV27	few	CASSAGQTNYGYTF
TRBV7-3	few	CASSLKAGAGADTQYF
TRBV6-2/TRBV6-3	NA	CASSYDSLSNQPQHF
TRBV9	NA	CASSVQQGPGNTIYF
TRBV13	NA	CASSLDRGRVSGNTIYF
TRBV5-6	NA	CASSSNRGVDETQYF
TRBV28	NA	CASSFGGFSNQPQHF
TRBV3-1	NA	CASSQVLGVAGGPNTGELFF
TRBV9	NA	CASSVTGGSNEQFF
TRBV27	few	CASSSGTSVHEQYF
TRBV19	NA	CASSTGRRNEQFF
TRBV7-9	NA	CASSRLTVETQETQYF
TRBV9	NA	CASSVALAEQETQYF
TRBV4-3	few	CASSQVAPQDHSTDTQYF
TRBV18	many	CASSYQETQYF
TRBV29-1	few	CSVLGGLSGRNPYEQYF
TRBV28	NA	CASRSLGRPQHF
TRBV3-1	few	CACSSDRGLILYNEQFF
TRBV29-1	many	CSVVAGGAKNIQYF
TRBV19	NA	CASSIGPNGYTF
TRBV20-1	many	CSARGTSDYEQYF
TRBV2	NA	CASSANRWGTSNYGYTF
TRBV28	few	CASRPRLAGEGETQYF
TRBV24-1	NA	CATSEATAGVGGNEQFF
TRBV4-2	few	CASSQDKQADTQYF
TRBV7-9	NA	CASLGVYSYEQYF
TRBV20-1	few	CSARSVLVGYNEQFF
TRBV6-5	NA	CASSYSMTSGAYEQYF
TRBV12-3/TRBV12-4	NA	CASRPTGVTDTQYF
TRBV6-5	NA	CASRRSNQETQYF
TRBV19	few	CASRRGREDYGYTF
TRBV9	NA	CASSVVSNPYNEQFF
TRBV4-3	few	CASSQEAGPIGYGYTF
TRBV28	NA	CASISGQGSYEQYF
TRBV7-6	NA	CASSSTGGNGYTF
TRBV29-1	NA	CSVDAGNTIYF
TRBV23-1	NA	CASSQFLYEQYF
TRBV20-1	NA	CSAPSSTPYNEQFF
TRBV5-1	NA	CASSLVGTGGDEQFF
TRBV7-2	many	CASSFPSGQETQYF
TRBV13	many	CASSQRGRFGETQYF
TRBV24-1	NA	CATSSRDTYGYTF
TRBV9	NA	CASSSYMGSYNEQFF
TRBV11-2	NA	CASSRPENIQYF
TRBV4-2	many	CASSLSRLADYNEQFF
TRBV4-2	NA	CASSQTGTAETQYF
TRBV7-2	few	CASRLAGSPMNTEAFF
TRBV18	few	CASSPGGQVGGYTF
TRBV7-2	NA	CASSSGTSGWNEQFF
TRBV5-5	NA	CASSLAVRGAYEQYF
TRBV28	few	CASSLSPGTSTDTQYF
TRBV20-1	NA	CSARGVFGYTF
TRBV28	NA	CASSDLGGLAGYEQYF
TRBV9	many	CASSATHETGDKETQYF
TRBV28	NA	CASSLRGDPDTQYF